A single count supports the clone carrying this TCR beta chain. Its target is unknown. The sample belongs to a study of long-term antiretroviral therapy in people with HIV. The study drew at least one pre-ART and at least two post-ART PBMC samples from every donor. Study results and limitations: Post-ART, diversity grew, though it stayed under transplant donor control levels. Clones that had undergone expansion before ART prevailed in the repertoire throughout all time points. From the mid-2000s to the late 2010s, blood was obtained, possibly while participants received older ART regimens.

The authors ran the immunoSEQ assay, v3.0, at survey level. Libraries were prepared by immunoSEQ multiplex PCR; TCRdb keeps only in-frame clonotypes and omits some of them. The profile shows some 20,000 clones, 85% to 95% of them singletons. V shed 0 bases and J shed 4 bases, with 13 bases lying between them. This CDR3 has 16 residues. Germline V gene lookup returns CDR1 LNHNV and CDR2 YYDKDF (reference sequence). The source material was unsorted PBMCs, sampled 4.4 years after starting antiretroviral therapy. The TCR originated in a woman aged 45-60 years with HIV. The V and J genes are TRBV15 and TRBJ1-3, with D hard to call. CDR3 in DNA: TGTGCCACCAGCAGAGATACGGGAGAAGGAGGAAACACCATATATTTT. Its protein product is CATSRDTGEGGNTIYF.